This entry features one T cell receptor (beta chain) sequence. The record originates from a study of OX40 agonist ivuxolimab in advanced cancers. V was trimmed by 6 bases and J by 0 bases, leaving 11 bases between them. Germline CDR1 is LNHDA and CDR2 is SQIVND (reference sequence). CDR3 length: 14 residues. This table comes from immunoSEQ multiplex PCR, and its TCRdb copy is limited to in-frame clones, with some not included. The sample holds roughly 90,000 clones, roughly 89% seen once. The rearrangement uses TRBV19 and TRBJ2-5; D perhaps matches TRBD2 (7 bases). Sequencing was performed on CD4+ or CD8+ T cells sorted from blood, taken in a trial of the OX40 agonist ivuxolimab. The receptor was isolated from an adult with an advanced solid tumor such as melanoma, head and neck, liver or kidney cancer. The CDR3 DNA follows: TGTGCCAGTAGAAGGGGGACTAACCAAGAGACCCAGTACTTC. Its protein is CASRRGTNQETQYF.